Listed below are T cell receptor beta chains from one sample, sequenced in a study of OX40 agonist ivuxolimab in advanced cancers. Using immunoSEQ multiplex PCR, the repertoire was profiled, and TCRdb retains in-frame clones only, with some absent. The sample consists of 75,000 to 100,000 clones, around 90% of them appearing once. The sequencing here drew on CD4+ or CD8+ T cells sorted from blood, taken in a trial of the OX40 agonist ivuxolimab. Every receptor here comes from an adult with an advanced solid tumor such as melanoma, head and neck, liver or kidney cancer. The CDR3 runs from the conserved cysteine through the conserved F or W. D genes are given only for firm matches. Only part of the rows carry a size: once, few, many, or a class if the clone is expanded.

j_gene | abundance | v_gene | d_gene | CDR3nt | CDR3aa
TRBJ1-2 | NA | TRBV18 | TRBD1 | TGTGCCAGCTCACCAACCCTAGGACAGGGTTTAAGTGGCTACACCTTC | CASSPTLGQGLSGYTF
TRBJ1-1 | NA | TRBV29-1 | NA | TGCAGCGCCAGTTTGGGGCGCACTGAAGCTTTCTTT | CSASLGRTEAFF
TRBJ2-5 | NA | TRBV9 | TRBD1 | TGTGCCAGCAGCGCCACCGGGACAGGGAGGTGGAGAGAGACCCAGTACTTC | CASSATGTGRWRETQYF
TRBJ2-4 | NA | TRBV28 | NA | TGTGCCAGCAGTTTAACCCTAGCCAAAAACATTCAGTACTTC | CASSLTLAKNIQYF
TRBJ2-5 | NA | TRBV18 | TRBD2 | TGTGCCAGCTCACCACAGTTCGGGAGGGGTGAGACCCAGTACTTC | CASSPQFGRGETQYF
TRBJ1-1 | NA | TRBV6-1 | TRBD1 | TGTGCCAGCAGACTACAGGGGAGTACTGAAGCTTTCTTT | CASRLQGSTEAFF
TRBJ2-7 | NA | TRBV29-1 | TRBD2 | TGCAGCGTTGAACTAGCGGGTCCGGGCGAGCAGTACTTC | CSVELAGPGEQYF
TRBJ2-1 | NA | TRBV28 | NA | TGTGCCAGCAGTCCGCCGCGGGCCTACAATGAGCAGTTCTTC | CASSPPRAYNEQFF
TRBJ2-7 | NA | TRBV20-1 | NA | TGCAGTGCTTCCCCCCCTCTCGAGCAGTACTTC | CSASPPLEQYF
TRBJ1-1 | NA | TRBV21-1 | NA | TGTGCCAGCAGCAAGGTTTGCCGGCACAGGGAAAACGTGAACACTGAAGCTTTCTTT | CASSKVCRHRENVNTEAFF
TRBJ1-2 | NA | TRBV18 | NA | TGTGCCAGCTCACCACCGGGAGGAGAAGTAGGAGGCTACACCTTC | CASSPPGGEVGGYTF
TRBJ1-5 | NA | TRBV6-1 | NA | TGTGCCAGCAGTGAGTACAATCAGCCCCAGCATTTT | CASSEYNQPQHF
TRBJ1-3 | NA | TRBV7-9 | NA | TGTGCCAGCAGCTTTGGGGGCGGAAACACCATATATTTT | CASSFGGGNTIYF
TRBJ2-1 | NA | TRBV7-2 | TRBD2 | TGTGCCAGCACCCTAGGCACTAGCGCTTACAATGAGCAGTTCTTC | CASTLGTSAYNEQFF
TRBJ1-4 | NA | TRBV16 | NA | TGTGCCAGCAGCCCCCCGCCGTACAGGAATGAAAAACTGTTTTTT | CASSPPPYRNEKLFF
TRBJ2-1 | NA | TRBV5-1 | TRBD1 | TGCGCCAGCAGCCGTACAGGGGAGATAAGCAATGAGCAGTTCTTC | CASSRTGEISNEQFF
TRBJ2-7 | once | TRBV18 | NA | TGTGCCAGCTCACCACCCGACCGGGGCGCGATCTCCTACGAGCAGTACTTC | CASSPPDRGAISYEQYF